These 7 T cell receptor beta chains were sequenced from one sample in a study of blood T cell repertoires in COVID-19. TCRdb keeps only in-frame clones here, not all; method: immunoSEQ multiplex PCR. The sample gives about 160,000 clones, around 79% of which show up once; 8.1% is in the top ten. The sequenced sample consisted of peripheral blood. All receptors derive from a woman aged 60-75 years with COVID-19, enrolled during active disease.

This sequence joins TRBV2 and TRBJ1-6; 7 bases align to TRBD1. V gave up 6 bases and J gave up 8 bases; unmatched junction bases: 7. Germline-derived CDR1 and CDR2 are SNHLY and FYNNEI. This CDR3 spans 14 amino acids. The CDR3 loop is CASSQQGNDSPLHF. CDR3 DNA: TGTGCCAGCAGCCAACAGGGGAACGATTCACCCCTCCACTTT.

The chain recombines TRBV10-2 with TRBJ1-5, with 9 bases lining up with TRBD1. CDR1 and CDR2 from the germline V gene are WSHSY and SAAADI. J lost 0 bases, V lost 2 bases, and 8 bases had no gene match. There are 18 residues in the CDR3. In nucleotides, the CDR3 is TGCGCCAGCAGTGAGCGGACAGGGGTACGATATAGCAATCAGCCCCAGCATTTT. It codes for CASSERTGVRYSNQPQHF.

The rearrangement joins TRBV5-6 to TRBJ2-2; possible D gene TRBD2, 6 bases. This CDR3 contains 16 residues. Per the germline V gene, CDR1 is SGHDT and CDR2 is YYEEEE. The V and J ends lost 0 bases and 4 bases respectively, with 13 bases between them. The CDR3 bases are TGTGCCAGCAGCTTGGCCGTAGCGGACTTCACCGGGGAGCTGTTTTTT. Its translation: CASSLAVADFTGELFF.

V is TRBV4-3 and J is TRBJ2-1; TRBD2 agrees at 10 bases. Germline V gene lookup returns CDR1 LGHNA and CDR2 YSLEER. This CDR3 is 15 amino acids long. With 3 bases clipped from V and 4 bases from J, the junction kept 3 bases outside the gene matches. The CDR3 loop is CASSQLAGAYNEQFF. CDR3 nucleotides: TGCGCCAGCAGCCAGCTAGCGGGAGCTTACAATGAGCAGTTCTTC.

V gene TRBV14 combines with J gene TRBJ1-1; D is unresolved. This CDR3 spans 13 amino acids. V dropped 3 bases and J dropped 5 bases, with 10 bases sitting between them. CDR1 and CDR2 from the germline V gene are SGHDN and FVKESK. CDR3 nucleotide sequence: TGTGCCAGCAGCCAGTCTAGAGGGACTGAAGCTTTCTTT. Amino acid sequence: CASSQSRGTEAFF.

The chain links TRBV6-2 or TRBV6-3 to TRBJ1-3; D ambiguous. The germline V gene has CDR1 MNHEY and CDR2 SVGEGT. This CDR3 is 18 amino acids long. Deletions cut 0 bases from V and 0 bases from J, with 15 bases between. In nucleotides, the CDR3 is TGTGCCAGCAGTTACTCGATAGGAGGATCGCGCTCTGGAAACACCATATATTTT. Its protein product is CASSYSIGGSRSGNTIYF.

The gene calls are TRBV4-3 and TRBJ2-1; TRBD2 matches at 7 bases. CDR1 LGHNA and CDR2 YSLEER come from the germline V gene. CDR3 size: 15 residues. Trimming cost V 0 bases and J 5 bases; bases outside gene matches: 4. The CDR3 sequence: CASSQEGGTNNEQFF. The CDR3 nucleotides are TGCGCCAGCAGCCAAGAGGGCGGGACTAACAATGAGCAGTTCTTC.